This passage covers 27 T cell receptor beta chains from one sample sequenced in a study of response to subunit inactivated influenza vaccine. TCRdb re-analysed the RT-PCR reads in MiXCR, keeping a single row per CDR3 protein. The data contain 500,000 to 600,000 distinct CDR3 sequences, around 13% of them seen just once; the ten biggest clones take up around 10%. Sequencing used PBMCs from blood, obtained approximately 13 days after vaccination. All receptors come from a man aged 45-65 years who received an inactivated influenza vaccine.

The V and J genes are TRBV12-3 or TRBV12-4 and TRBJ2-3, with 8 bases that match TRBD2. After removal of 6 bases from V and 5 bases from J, the junction contained 13 bases not matched to a gene. CDR3 length: 16 residues. This CDR3 reads CASRRPYGGAQDTQYF. DNA for the CDR3: TGTGCCAGCAGGCGCCCCTACGGGGGGGCCCAAGATACGCAGTATTTT.

The chain recombines TRBV27 with TRBJ1-1; perhaps TRBD1 as D (5 bases). Trimming took off 5 bases at V and 0 bases at J, with 16 bases between the two ends. CDR1 and CDR2 (germline): MNHEY, SMNVEV (reference sequence). The CDR3 totals 16 residues. Written as DNA, the CDR3 is TGTGCCAGCAGTGATTTCCCGGGACGCCTGAACACTGAAGCTTTCTTT. Translated: CASSDFPGRLNTEAFF.

This clonotype has more than one count but fewer than ten. The gene calls are TRBV4-1 and TRBJ2-3; D might be TRBD1 (6 bases). The CDR3 consists of 17 residues. CDR1 MGHRA and CDR2 YSYEKL come from the germline V gene. The V and J ends lost 4 bases and 5 bases respectively, with 22 bases between them. Here the CDR3 reads CASSLITQGPKRDTQYF. DNA for the CDR3: TGCGCCAGCAGCCTCATAACCCAGGGGCCCAAGAGAGATACGCAGTATTTT.

This clonotype turned up a few times. The chain has TRBV5-1 and TRBJ1-5, with a tentative D call TRBD1 (5 bases). Germline V CDR1 and CDR2: SGHRS, YFSETQ. With 4 bases removed from V and 4 bases from J, the gap between germline ends came to 15 bases. This CDR3 has 15 residues. The CDR3 here is CASSTSGGRNQPQHF. The CDR3 coding sequence is TGCGCCAGCAGCACTTCCGGGGGTCGAAATCAGCCCCAGCATTTT.

This clonotype was counted between two and nine times. This chain links TRBV6-2 or TRBV6-3 with TRBJ2-2; perhaps TRBD2 as D (5 bases). CDR1 is MNHEY, CDR2 SVGEGT, per germline. This CDR3 spans 13 amino acids. With 8 bases removed from V and 5 bases from J, the gap between germline ends came to 12 bases. The CDR3 sequence: CASRPSGTGELFF. DNA for the CDR3: TGTGCCAGCCGACCCTCGGGGACCGGGGAGCTGTTTTTT.

Note on this clonotype: Its ends do not fully match the called genes, so a read error is possible. The CDR3 DNA is TGTGCCAGCAGCCGAAAGAACCGCAGGGAGAGCCAGTACTTC. It encodes CASSRKNRRESQYF. This chain joins TRBV11-2 and TRBJ2-5; D assignment may be TRBD1 or TRBD2 (5 bases each). From germline, CDR1 is SGHAT and CDR2 FQNNGV. The CDR3 length is 14 residues.

This clonotype occurred a few times. The rearrangement links TRBV9 to TRBJ2-7; possibly TRBD2 for D (6 bases). V was shortened by 1 base and J by 2 bases, with 10 bases between the two germline ends. The CDR3 has 14 residues. Germline CDR1 is SGDLS and CDR2 is YYNGEE. The CDR3 DNA sequence: TGTGCCAGCAGCGTATCGGGGGTCACCTACGAGCAGTACTTC. It encodes CASSVSGVTYEQYF.

This clonotype was detected ten times or more. The germline gene is not matched at one end of the junction; a read error may be the cause. V usage is TRBV5-1 and J usage is TRBJ2-1; D remains ambiguous. The CDR3 extends over 11 amino acids. Germline V lookup: CDR1 SGHRS, CDR2 YFSETQ. Written as DNA, the CDR3 is TGTGCCAGTAGTCTCTTCAATGAGCAGTTCTTC. It translates to CASSLFNEQFF.

Many counts were recorded for this clonotype. The chain has TRBV12-3 or TRBV12-4 and TRBJ2-2; 12 bases line up with TRBD2. With V trimmed by 6 bases and J by 7 bases, 6 bases remained unmatched. CDR3 length equals 15 residues. This CDR3 is CASSLGLAGLGELFF. As DNA, the CDR3 is TGTGCCAGCAGCCTAGGACTAGCGGGACTCGGGGAGCTGTTTTTT.

This clonotype was seen more than once but under ten times. The rearrangement links TRBV6-2 or TRBV6-3 to TRBJ2-5, with TRBD1 matching over 7 bases. Per germline, CDR1 MNHEY and CDR2 SVGEGT. J gave up 7 bases and V 8 bases, and 10 bases lay outside the gene matches. The CDR3 has 13 amino acids. CDR3 nucleotides: TGTGCCAGCCGGGACAGTGTATTTCGGACCCAGTACTTC. Translated: CASRDSVFRTQYF.

V usage is TRBV28 and J usage is TRBJ2-5; the D is unclear. CDR1 and CDR2 (germline): MDHEN, SYDVKM. This CDR3 spans 15 amino acids. V was clipped by 5 bases and J by 2 bases, with 15 bases between them. DNA of the CDR3: TGTGCCAGCAGTCCGGTAGAAGACTCACAAGAGACCCAGTACTTC. Its translation: CASSPVEDSQETQYF. The full variable domain, its missing parts supplied by reference TRBV28 and TRBJ2-5, is DVKVTQSSRYLVKRTGEKVFLECVQDMDHENMFWYRQDPGLGLRLIYFSYDVKMKEKGDIPEGYSVSREKKERFSLILESASTNQTSMYLCASSPVEDSQETQYFGPGTRLLVL.

This clonotype was recorded once. The chain combines TRBV5-1 with TRBJ1-4, with 7 positions matching TRBD1. The germline V gene encodes CDR1 SGHRS and CDR2 YFSETQ. The CDR3 spans 15 residues. V shed 4 bases and J 4 bases; nucleotides not matched to a gene: 7. In nucleotides, the CDR3 is TGCGCCAGCAGCAACGGGACAGCACGTAATGAAAAACTGTTTTTT. This sequence encodes CASSNGTARNEKLFF.

This clonotype was detected a few times. V and J are TRBV10-3 and TRBJ1-1, with D perhaps TRBD1 (5 bases). This CDR3 region has 15 residues. Trimming stripped 5 bases from V and 1 base from J, with 14 bases between. Germline CDR1 reads ENHRY; CDR2 reads SYGVKD. The CDR3 nucleotides read TGTGCCATCAGTCCCCGGGGACTCCAGAACACTGAAGCTTTCTTT. This gives the protein CAISPRGLQNTEAFF.

CDR3 sequence reads: CASSYSIRYSNQPQHF. As DNA, the CDR3 is TGTGCCAGCAGTTACTCAATAAGGTATAGCAATCAGCCCCAGCATTTT. The chain employs TRBV6-2 or TRBV6-3 and TRBJ1-5; D gene unclear. The V gene lost 0 bases and the J gene lost 0 bases, with 9 bases spanning the gap. Germline V gene sequence: CDR1 MNHEY, CDR2 SVGEGT. The CDR3 is 16 residues long.

V gene TRBV3-1 combines with J gene TRBJ2-3; D unclear. The CDR3 runs to 16 residues. Germline V gives CDR1 LGHDT, CDR2 YNNKEL (reference sequence). Trimming left V 1 base short and J 1 base short, with 12 bases between. CDR3 DNA sequence: TGTGCCAGCAGCCAAGGGGGTGGTGAGGGCACAGATACGCAGTATTTT. It specifies CASSQGGGEGTDTQYF.

This chain uses TRBV20-1 with TRBJ1-5; D call uncertain. Germline V gives CDR1 DFQATT, CDR2 SNEGSKA (reference sequence). CDR3 length: 13 residues. The germline V and J ends were trimmed by 6 bases and 6 bases, with 15 bases remaining between them. The chain's CDR3 is CSAAPGYGQPQHF. For the CDR3, the DNA is TGCAGTGCAGCGCCTGGGTATGGTCAGCCCCAGCATTTT.

This chain links TRBV29-1 with TRBJ2-5; the match to TRBD2 covers 12 bases. The junction had 13 bases not matched to a gene; V was cut back by 6 bases and J by 5 bases. Germline values: CDR1 SQVTM, CDR2 ANQGSEA. This CDR3 region has 16 residues. The CDR3 DNA follows: TGCAGCGTAGTACCGGGACTAGCGGGTGGCGGGGAGACCCAGTACTTC. This encodes CSVVPGLAGGGETQYF.

V is TRBV10-3 and J is TRBJ2-1; 13 bases map to TRBD2. This CDR3 has 16 amino acids. The V segment lost 10 bases and the J segment 0 bases; nucleotides outside the gene matches: 6. CDR1 and CDR2 (germline): ENHRY, SYGVKD. CDR3 region: CATRLAGGSSYNEQFF. Here the CDR3 DNA reads TGTGCCACCCGACTAGCGGGGGGCAGCTCCTACAATGAGCAGTTCTTC.

The rearrangement uses TRBV25-1 and TRBJ1-5; TRBD1 agrees at 8 bases. The CDR3 has 13 amino acids. Germline CDR1 is MGHDK and CDR2 is SYGVNS. After removal of 8 bases from V and 6 bases from J, the junction contained 6 bases not matched to a gene. CDR3 coding DNA: TGTGCCAGCCTGGACAGGGCTGGTCAGCCCCAGCATTTT. Translation: CASLDRAGQPQHF.

This clonotype was seen many times. The chain has TRBV27 and TRBJ2-1; D ambiguous. Trimming removed 0 bases from V and 2 bases from J, with 8 bases in between. This CDR3 region has 15 residues. Germline V gene lookup returns CDR1 MNHEY and CDR2 SMNVEV (reference sequence). DNA for the CDR3: TGTGCCAGCAGTTTATCGTCGGGTACCTACAATGAGCAGTTCTTC. Its translation is CASSLSSGTYNEQFF.

The chain combines TRBV5-1 with TRBJ2-2, with D possibly being TRBD2 (5 bases). Germline CDR1 is SGHRS and CDR2 is YFSETQ. This CDR3 contains 14 residues. Trimming removed 0 bases from V and 10 bases from J, with 13 bases in between. The CDR3 here is CASSLAPGNEELFF. As DNA, the CDR3 is TGCGCCAGCAGCTTGGCCCCGGGAAATGAGGAGCTGTTTTTT.

The rearrangement uses TRBV25-1 and TRBJ2-7; 10 bases agree with TRBD2. There are 14 residues in the CDR3. Germline trimming cut 2 bases from V and 4 bases from J; bases unmatched to any gene: 2. Germline V CDR1 and CDR2: MGHDK, SYGVNS. CDR3: CASSEVAGGYEQYF. The DNA of the CDR3 is TGTGCCAGCAGTGAAGTAGCGGGAGGTTACGAGCAGTACTTC.

The chain joins TRBV5-1 to TRBJ1-2; 7 nucleotides align to TRBD1. Trimming cost V 1 base and J 1 base; bases outside gene matches: 10. This CDR3 has 17 amino acids. CDR1 SGHRS and CDR2 YFSETQ come from the germline V gene. This CDR3 is CASSLSGQTSNNYGYTF. CDR3 nucleotide sequence: TGCGCCAGCAGCTTGTCGGGACAGACCTCCAATAACTATGGCTACACCTTC.

This clonotype has at least ten counts. This chain links TRBV29-1 with TRBJ2-1; 13 bases align to TRBD2. The CDR3 consists of 15 residues. Per the germline V gene, CDR1 is SQVTM and CDR2 is ANQGSEA. Unmatched junction bases numbered 8, after V lost 5 bases and J lost 7 bases. The CDR3 sequence: CSVPGLAGYTNEQFF. In DNA, the CDR3 is TGCAGCGTTCCGGGACTAGCGGGATACACGAATGAGCAGTTCTTC.

The chain recombines TRBV11-2 with TRBJ2-2; no definite D call. The CDR3 covers 16 residues. V lost 2 bases to trimming and J lost 3 bases, with 13 bases between them. The germline V gene encodes CDR1 SGHAT and CDR2 FQNNGV. The CDR3 here is CASSLSPGRHTGELFF. In DNA, the CDR3 is TGTGCCAGCAGCTTATCCCCGGGCAGACACACCGGGGAGCTGTTTTTT. The full variable domain, in which reference TRBV11-2 and TRBJ2-2 provide the parts outside the CDR3, is EAGVAQSPRYKIIEKRQSVAFWCNPISGHATLYWYQQILGQGPKLLIQFQNNGVVDDSQLPKDRFSAERLKGVDSTLKIQPAKLEDSAVYLCASSLSPGRHTGELFFGEGSRLTVL.

The rearrangement links TRBV20-1 to TRBJ2-4, with 9 bases matching TRBD1. The CDR3 is 15 amino acids. Germline V lookup: CDR1 DFQATT, CDR2 SNEGSKA (reference sequence). V lost 0 bases and J lost 7; bases outside the gene matches: 7. The CDR3 region is CSARDLGTGWNIQYF. The CDR3 nucleotides are TGCAGTGCTAGAGACCTCGGGACAGGGTGGAACATTCAGTACTTC.

Only a few counts were recorded for this clonotype. The chain is built from TRBV28 and TRBJ2-3; no definite D call. This CDR3 is 13 amino acids long. The germline V and J ends were trimmed by 2 bases and 2 bases, with 5 bases remaining between them. The V gene's germline CDR1 is MDHEN and CDR2 SYDVKM. Written as DNA, the CDR3 is TGTGCCAGCAGTTTAATTCCCACAGATACGCAGTATTTT. Its protein product is CASSLIPTDTQYF.